A single count supports the clone carrying this T cell receptor beta chain. The antigen remains unidentified. These data belong to a study of T cell responses to AZD1222 COVID-19 vaccine. General study results and limits: Spike-specific TCR repertoires showed rising breadth and depth after two AZD1222 doses.

CDR3 length: 15 residues. Germline V gives CDR1 MNHEY, CDR2 SVGAGI. V gave up 8 bases and J gave up 2 bases; unmatched junction bases: 10. Method: immunoSEQ multiplex PCR; TCRdb's copy keeps in-frame clones and lacks some. The table records about 150,000 clones, roughly 88% of them present only once. This TCR derives from an adult who received the AZD1222 COVID-19 vaccine. The sequencing used peripheral blood, collected 28 days after the second AZD1222 dose. V and J are TRBV6-5 and TRBJ1-2; 8 positions agree with TRBD1. The CDR3 loop reads CASGVEQGGNYGYTF. DNA of the CDR3: TGTGCCAGCGGAGTCGAACAGGGGGGGAACTATGGCTACACCTTC.